This TCR beta chain was profiled in a study of OX40 agonist ivuxolimab in advanced cancers. The V gene's germline CDR1 is MGHRA and CDR2 YSYEKL. Trimming cost V 5 bases and J 4 bases, with 14 bases left between them. CDR3 length: 14 residues. TCRdb keeps only in-frame clones here, not all; method: immunoSEQ multiplex PCR. The sample lists about 150,000 clones; about nine tenths were seen once. The sequence was obtained from an adult with an advanced solid tumor such as melanoma, head and neck, liver or kidney cancer. The V call is TRBV4-1, the J call TRBJ1-2; no reliable D call. The material was CD4+ or CD8+ T cells sorted from blood, obtained in a trial of the OX40 agonist ivuxolimab. CDR3 sequence reads: CASSSPRGSYGYTF. The CDR3, as DNA: TGCGCCAGCAGCTCCCCTCGGGGTTCCTATGGCTACACCTTC.